This T cell receptor beta chain was identified in a study of T cell responses to AZD1222 COVID-19 vaccine. Repertoires were generated with immunoSEQ multiplex PCR, while TCRdb's copy carries only in-frame clones and drops some. Of around 130,000 clones in the sample, around 90% are singletons; the top ten hold more than 5.5%. The sequencing here drew on peripheral blood, taken 28 days after the second AZD1222 dose. This clonotype was sampled from an adult who received the AZD1222 COVID-19 vaccine.

CDR3 loop: CASSSGASTGTEAFF. In nucleotides, the CDR3 is TGTGCCAGCAGCTCCGGAGCTTCAACGGGGACTGAAGCTTTCTTT. This chain joins TRBV7-2 and TRBJ1-1; no firm D call. Trimming removed 4 bases from V and 5 bases from J, with 17 bases in between. Germline V gene data show CDR1 as SGHTA and CDR2 as FQGNSA. The CDR3 loop spans 15 amino acids.